This entry lists 29 T cell receptor beta chains sequenced from one sample in a study of T cell repertoires in cytomegalovirus infection. Using its own MiXCR run on the reads, TCRdb lists one record per CDR3 protein. The table includes approximately 990,000 distinct CDR3 sequences, about 33% detected once. These receptors have no known antigen. Material: cultured CD8+ T cells from PBMCs, obtained from culture after CMV antigen stimulation. All receptors come from a human donor in good health (CMV status not recorded). Some clones in this sample may be carry-over from other donors' samples.

This clonotype was picked up a small number of times. This chain links TRBV5-6 with TRBJ1-1; possibly TRBD1 for D (5 bases). There are 15 residues in the CDR3. Looked up from germline, CDR1 is SGHDT and CDR2 is YYEEEE. V was shortened by 5 bases and J by 1 base, with 15 bases between the two germline ends. CDR3 amino acids: CASSSDGGRNTEAFF. DNA for the CDR3: TGTGCCAGCAGTTCGGACGGGGGACGGAACACTGAAGCTTTCTTT.

This chain uses TRBV6-1 with TRBJ2-7; 10 nucleotides agree with TRBD1. J gave up 2 bases and V 7 bases, and 8 bases lay outside the gene matches. Germline V gene lookup returns CDR1 MNHNS and CDR2 SASEGT. CDR3 length: 15 amino acids. CDR3 in DNA: TGTGCCAGCATGCTCCCGGGACAGGGGACCTACGAGCAGTACGTC. This gives the protein CASMLPGQGTYEQYV.

This clonotype was seen at least ten times. V gene TRBV6-4 combines with J gene TRBJ2-3; no definite D call. The germline V gene encodes CDR1 MRHNA and CDR2 SNTAGT. The CDR3 extends over 16 amino acids. V was shortened by 2 bases and J by 0 bases, with 12 bases between the two germline ends. The CDR3 region is CASSDVVAMSTDTQYF. Written as DNA, the CDR3 is TGTGCCAGCAGTGACGTCGTGGCGATGAGCACAGATACGCAGTATTTT.

The chain has TRBV5-4 and TRBJ2-1; maybe TRBD2 (6 bases). The length of the CDR3 is 14 residues. Trimming stripped 4 bases from V and 5 bases from J, with 13 bases between. CDR1 is SGHNT and CDR2 is YYREEE in the germline V gene (reference sequence). CDR3 region: CASSTRPGDNEQFF. The DNA of the CDR3 is TGTGCCAGCAGCACCCGACCGGGGGACAATGAGCAGTTCTTC.

On this clonotype itself: No conserved phenylalanine or tryptophan ends this CDR3, so it is likely a read error. The V gene is TRBV20-1, the J gene TRBJ2-1; no definite D call. The V and J ends lost 1 base and 6 bases respectively, with 13 bases between them. CDR1 and CDR2 from the germline V gene are DFQATT and SNEGSKA (reference sequence). This CDR3 spans 14 amino acids. The CDR3 DNA sequence: TGCAGTGCTAGAGTGGTTCCCGGTTCCAATGAGCAGTTCTCC. It encodes CSARVVPGSNEQFS.

This clonotype was detected many times. The chain recombines TRBV7-8 with TRBJ1-2; TRBD1 matches 8 bases. V shed 1 base, J shed 8 bases, and the junction held 9 bases outside the gene matches. The CDR3 spans 15 residues. CDR1 is SGHVS and CDR2 is FQNEAQ in the germline V gene. CDR3 sequence (DNA): TGTGCCAGCAGCTTAGGGCCAGGGGGCGCATCGGGCTACACCTTC. Translated, it gives CASSLGPGGASGYTF.

The rearrangement uses TRBV4-2 and TRBJ2-3; a weak D match, TRBD1 (6 bases). Trimming removed 3 bases at V and 2 bases at J, with 9 bases between. The germline V gene encodes CDR1 LGHNA and CDR2 YNFKEQ. The CDR3 length is 14 residues. The CDR3 bases are TGTGCCAGCAGCCAGAAGGGGGACACAGATACGCAGTATTTT. This sequence encodes CASSQKGDTDTQYF.

V and J are TRBV27 and TRBJ1-6; no reliable D call. The CDR3 consists of 15 residues. Germline V gives CDR1 MNHEY, CDR2 SMNVEV (reference sequence). Trimming removed 4 bases from V and 8 bases from J, with 15 bases in between. DNA of the CDR3: TGTGCCAGCAGTTCCCAGCCAAGTCGTGATTCACCCCTCCACTTT. As protein: CASSSQPSRDSPLHF.

This clonotype was observed many times. The chain is built from TRBV7-6 and TRBJ2-1, with TRBD2 identical over 12 bases. CDR1 SGHVS and CDR2 FNYEAQ come from the germline V gene. The CDR3 runs 15 residues. J lost 5 bases, V lost 3 bases, and 2 bases had no gene match. The CDR3 DNA reads as TGTGCCAGCAGCTTCCTAGCGGGGGGGGACAATGAGCAGTTCTTC. It codes for CASSFLAGGDNEQFF.

This clonotype has just a few counts. The chain employs TRBV7-6 and TRBJ2-7; 10 nucleotides match TRBD1. This CDR3 region has 16 residues. Germline trimming cut 5 bases from V and 6 bases from J; bases unmatched to any gene: 13. CDR1 SGHVS and CDR2 FNYEAQ come from the germline V gene. The CDR3 bases are TGTGCCAGCAGCCCTCCTTCGGGACAGGGGTCGGGCGAGCAGTACTTC. Its translation: CASSPPSGQGSGEQYF.

At least ten counts were recorded for this clonotype. The V gene is TRBV6-6, the J gene TRBJ2-5, with D tentatively TRBD1 or TRBD2 (5 bases each). V was clipped by 0 bases and J by 1 base, with 6 bases between them. There are 14 residues in the CDR3. Germline lookup yields CDR1 MNHNY and CDR2 SVGAGI (reference sequence). The CDR3 spells CASSYSGVQETQYF. The CDR3, as DNA: TGTGCCAGCAGTTACTCGGGGGTCCAAGAGACCCAGTACTTC.

With regard to this clonotype: A read error is possible here, since a much larger clone lies one base away. Since no conserved phenylalanine or tryptophan closes the CDR3, a read error is the likely cause. The genes are TRBV7-3 and TRBJ2-3; 9 bases match TRBD1. Germline loops: CDR1 SGHTA, CDR2 FQGTGA. This CDR3 region has 15 residues. With 3 bases clipped from V and 2 bases from J, the junction kept 3 bases outside the gene matches. The CDR3: CASSFGDRATDTQYL. The CDR3 coding sequence is TGTGCCAGCAGCTTCGGGGACAGGGCCACAGATACGCAGTATCTT.

There are a few counts of this clonotype. The chain joins TRBV5-6 to TRBJ2-1; TRBD2 matches 10 bases. V lost 3 bases, J lost 8 bases, and 8 bases stayed unmatched. The germline V gene has CDR1 SGHDT and CDR2 YYEEEE. The CDR3 is 15 amino acids. The CDR3 DNA sequence: TGTGCCAGCAGCTCCCAGCGGGGGGGCCGGTATGAGCAGTTCTTC. Its protein is CASSSQRGGRYEQFF.

The CDR3 protein is CASSPGLHAPTNEQFF. The CDR3 DNA is TGTGCCAGCAGCCCGGGACTCCACGCCCCTACCAATGAGCAGTTCTTC. This sequence joins TRBV5-5 and TRBJ2-1, with D possibly matching TRBD2 (6 bases). Germline V gene lookup returns CDR1 SGHKS and CDR2 YYEKEE (reference sequence). V was shortened by 4 bases and J by 6 bases, with 20 bases between the two germline ends. CDR3 length: 16 residues.

This clonotype has a count of ten or more. V usage is TRBV7-6 and J usage is TRBJ2-2; D uncertain. The germline V and J ends were trimmed by 1 base and 2 bases, with 5 bases remaining between them. Germline V gene data show CDR1 as SGHVS and CDR2 as FNYEAQ. The length of the CDR3 is 14 residues. In DNA form, the CDR3 reads TGTGCCAGCAGCTTAGGGCATAACACCGGGGAGCTGTTTTTT. It yields the protein CASSLGHNTGELFF.

This clonotype was seen a handful of times. The CDR3 coding sequence is TGTGCCAGCAGTGGGGGGAAAGAGACCCAGTACTTC. It translates to CASSGGKETQYF. The V and J genes are TRBV12-3 or TRBV12-4 and TRBJ2-5, with a tentative D call TRBD2 (6 bases). The CDR3 loop spans 12 amino acids. V shed 5 bases and J shed 3 bases, with 7 bases lying between them.

This clonotype came up many times. The chain combines TRBV7-2 with TRBJ2-3; TRBD2 might be the D (5 bases). The CDR3 consists of 17 residues. V was cut by 7 bases and J by 0 bases, with 20 bases left in between. CDR1 is SGHTA and CDR2 is FQGNSA in the germline V gene. The CDR3 DNA reads as TGTGCCAGCACCCCCGGGGAACGTCTCTATAGCACAGATACGCAGTATTTT. Amino acids: CASTPGERLYSTDTQYF.

This chain links TRBV10-3 with TRBJ1-1; tentative D call: TRBD1 (6 bases). Germline V lookup: CDR1 ENHRY, CDR2 SYGVKD. The V end was cut by 4 bases, the J end by 3 bases, with 15 bases between. CDR3 length: 15 residues. CDR3 protein: CAISGGGVRDTEAFF. The DNA of the CDR3 is TGTGCCATCAGTGGAGGGGGGGTAAGGGACACTGAAGCTTTCTTT.

The rearrangement uses TRBV4-3 and TRBJ1-5; possibly TRBD1 for D (6 bases). CDR3 size: 16 residues. The V gene lost 0 bases and the J gene lost 6 bases, with 15 bases spanning the gap. In germline, CDR1 is LGHNA, CDR2 YSLEER. CDR3 nucleotide sequence: TGCGCCAGCAGCCAAGATCTATCGGGGGGCGGTCAGCCCCAGCATTTT. As protein: CASSQDLSGGGQPQHF.

The chain joins TRBV10-2 to TRBJ2-7; D not resolved. The V end lost 2 bases, the J end lost 3 bases, and 8 bases lay between the germline ends. The CDR3 contains 13 residues. CDR1 WSHSY and CDR2 SAAADI come from the germline V gene. CDR3 in DNA: TGCGCCAGCAGTGAGACAGAGCTCTACGAGCAGTACTTC. It yields the protein CASSETELYEQYF.

The V gene is TRBV5-6, the J gene TRBJ2-2; 8 bases are shared with TRBD1. V was pared by 2 bases and J by 5 bases, with 11 bases of the junction left unmatched. From germline, CDR1 is SGHDT and CDR2 YYEEEE. The CDR3 spans 17 residues. CDR3 region: CASSFLGQGLLTGELFF. CDR3 nucleotides: TGTGCCAGCAGCTTCCTCGGACAGGGTTTATTGACCGGGGAGCTGTTTTTT.

This clonotype was seen more than once but under ten times. The J gene is TRBJ1-1, the V gene TRBV12-5; 8 bases line up with TRBD1. Germline loops: CDR1 LGHNT, CDR2 FRNRAP. This CDR3 is built from 14 residues. Germline trimming cut 5 bases from V and 5 bases from J; bases unmatched to any gene: 7. The CDR3 coding sequence is TGTGCTAGTGGTACTCGGACAGGGATGACTGAAGCTTTCTTT. This translates into CASGTRTGMTEAFF.

The chain has TRBV6-1 and TRBJ2-5; the D gene is possibly TRBD2 (5 bases). Trimming removed 4 bases at V and 0 bases at J, with 6 bases between. This CDR3 comprises 13 residues. The germline V gene encodes CDR1 MNHNS and CDR2 SASEGT. CDR3 DNA: TGTGCCAGCAGTGCGGGGTACCAAGAGACCCAGTACTTC. Translated: CASSAGYQETQYF.

In this sample, this clonotype turned up a few times. This sequence joins TRBV28 and TRBJ2-7; D gene uncertain. The V end was cut by 4 bases, the J end by 8 bases, with 21 bases between. The CDR3 spans 15 residues. Germline CDR1 and CDR2: MDHEN and SYDVKM. For the CDR3, the DNA is TGTGCCAGCAGTTCCCCCCGGGCGAGACCGGTAAAGCAGTACGTC. This translates into CASSSPRARPVKQYV.

V gene TRBV16 combines with J gene TRBJ2-4; D unclear. With 2 bases removed from V and 3 bases from J, the gap between germline ends came to 17 bases. Germline CDR1 reads KGHSY; CDR2 reads FQNENV. The CDR3 has 17 amino acids. CDR3 bases: TGTGCCAGCAGCCAAATCGATGGCCGGGCGCACAAAAACATTCAGTACTTC. It specifies CASSQIDGRAHKNIQYF.

This chain uses TRBV4-1 with TRBJ1-1, with D possibly matching TRBD1 (6 bases). With 3 bases removed from V and 3 bases from J, the gap between germline ends came to 14 bases. CDR1 is MGHRA and CDR2 is YSYEKL in the germline V gene. The CDR3 runs 15 residues. In DNA, the CDR3 is TGCGCCAGCAGCCACCTGGGACACCAGCACACTGAAGCTTTCTTT. It translates to CASSHLGHQHTEAFF.

This clonotype came up many times. CDR3 sequence reads: CASGKNTEAFF. CDR3 nucleotide sequence: TGTGCTAGTGGCAAAAACACTGAAGCTTTCTTT. The chain carries TRBV12-5 and TRBJ1-1; D is ambiguous. Trimming took off 6 bases at V and 2 bases at J, with 4 bases between the two ends. This CDR3 region has 11 residues. Germline-derived CDR1 and CDR2 are LGHNT and FRNRAP.

The chain carries TRBV27 and TRBJ2-7; a weak D match, TRBD1 (5 bases). The length of the CDR3 is 12 residues. Trimming took off 5 bases at V and 7 bases at J, with 12 bases between the two ends. The germline gives CDR1 MNHEY, CDR2 SMNVEV (reference sequence). This CDR3 is CASSPTVNEQYF. The DNA of the CDR3 is TGTGCCAGCAGTCCGACAGTGAATGAGCAGTACTTC.

About this clonotype itself: A much larger clone sits a single nucleotide away, making a read error possible. As the CDR3 is not closed by the conserved phenylalanine or tryptophan, this likely results from a read error. The chain employs TRBV11-2 and TRBJ2-7, with D possibly TRBD1 on 6 matching bases. Trimming pared 1 base from V and 4 bases from J, leaving 17 bases between. Germline CDR1 is SGHAT and CDR2 is FQNNGV. CDR3 size: 16 residues. The CDR3 spells CASSLGPGTSKYEQYA. The CDR3 DNA follows: TGTGCCAGCAGCTTAGGCCCCGGGACATCCAAGTACGAGCAGTACGCC.